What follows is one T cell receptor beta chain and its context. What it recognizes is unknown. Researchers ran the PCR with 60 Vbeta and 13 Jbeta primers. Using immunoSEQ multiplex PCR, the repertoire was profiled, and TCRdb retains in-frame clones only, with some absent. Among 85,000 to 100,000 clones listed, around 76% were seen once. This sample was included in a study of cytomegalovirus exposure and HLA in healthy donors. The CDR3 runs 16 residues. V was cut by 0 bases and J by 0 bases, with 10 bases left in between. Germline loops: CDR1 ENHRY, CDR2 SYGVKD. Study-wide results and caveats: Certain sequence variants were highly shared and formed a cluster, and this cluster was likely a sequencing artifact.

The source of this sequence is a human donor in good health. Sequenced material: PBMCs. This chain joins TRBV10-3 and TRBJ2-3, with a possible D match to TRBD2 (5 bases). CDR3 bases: TGTGCCATCAGTGAGTCGAGGACTTCTAGCACAGATACGCAGTATTTT. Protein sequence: CAISESRTSSTDTQYF.